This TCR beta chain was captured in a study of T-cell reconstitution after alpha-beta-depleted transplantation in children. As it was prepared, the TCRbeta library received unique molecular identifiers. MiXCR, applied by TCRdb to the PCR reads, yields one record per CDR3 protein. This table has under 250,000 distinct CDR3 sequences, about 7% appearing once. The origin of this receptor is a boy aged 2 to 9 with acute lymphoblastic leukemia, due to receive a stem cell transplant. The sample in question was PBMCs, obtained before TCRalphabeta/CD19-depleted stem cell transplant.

CDR3 sequence reads: CASSLLLFTDTQYF. The CDR3 DNA is TGTGCCAGCAGTTTGCTGCTTTTCACAGATACGCAGTATTTT. The V call is TRBV28, the J call TRBJ2-3; D unclear. The CDR3 spans 14 residues. Per germline, CDR1 MDHEN and CDR2 SYDVKM. Trimming pared 3 bases from V and 2 bases from J, leaving 9 bases between.